Sequencing of this T cell receptor beta chain was carried out in a study of CD8 T cells in Susac syndrome. Looked up from germline, CDR1 is LGHDT and CDR2 is YNNKEL (reference sequence). The CDR3 spans 15 residues. Trimming took 4 bases from V and 0 from J, leaving 12 bases between them. The RNA input was 0.5 to 1 ug, and it was reverse transcribed with random hexamers. Each CDR3 protein gets one entry after TCRdb re-called the immunoSEQ multiplex PCR reads with MiXCR. This repertoire shows approximately 230,000 distinct CDR3 sequences, around 95% found once; its top ten account for 0.07% to 0.09%. Sequencing of TCR beta drew on CD8+ and CD4+ T cells from blood.

Sequencing input: CD4+ T cells from PBMCs. The TCR comes from a human donor with multiple sclerosis. The genes are TRBV3-1 and TRBJ1-1; D remains ambiguous. CDR3 residues: CASSPGLRLNTEAFF. CDR3 sequence (DNA): TGTGCCAGCAGCCCCGGGCTCCGGTTGAACACTGAAGCTTTCTTT.